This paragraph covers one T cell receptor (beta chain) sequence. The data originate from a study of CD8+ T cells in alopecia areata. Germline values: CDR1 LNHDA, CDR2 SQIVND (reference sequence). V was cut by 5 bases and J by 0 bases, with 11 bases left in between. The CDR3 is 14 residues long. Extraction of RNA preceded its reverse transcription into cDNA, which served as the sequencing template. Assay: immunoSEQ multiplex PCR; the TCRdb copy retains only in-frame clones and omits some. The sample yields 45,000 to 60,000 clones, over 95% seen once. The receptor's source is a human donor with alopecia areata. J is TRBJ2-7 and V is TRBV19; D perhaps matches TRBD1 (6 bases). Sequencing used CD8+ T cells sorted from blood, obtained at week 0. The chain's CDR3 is CASSPTGRSYEQYF. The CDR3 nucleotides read TGTGCCAGTAGTCCTACAGGGCGCTCCTACGAGCAGTACTTC.